This T cell receptor (beta chain) originates from a study of patients and donors after allogeneic stem cell transplantation (dated by TCRdb to the early 2020s). There are many counts of this clonotype. No antigen is known for it. No base quality information exists; no much larger clone differs at one position. Library method: RT-PCR. Sequencing took place on a NextSeq 550. TCRdb itself trimmed the public reads at Q25 with fastp, ran MiXCR and retained productive beta chains. Entries that share a CDR3 protein sequence are merged under the most common genes and DNA. The sample table shows roughly 230,000 distinct CDR3 sequences, and 11% to 15% are seen once. Roughly 10% of the sample is taken by the ten largest. Its CDR3 holds 15 amino acids, cysteine through phenylalanine. Here the CDR3 DNA is all that survives: 45 bases in frame from base 1. CDR1 and CDR2 (SEHNR, FQNEAQ) derive from the germline V gene (reference sequence). Trimming leaves V shorter by 5 bases and J shorter by 4 bases, with the junction holding 9 bases beyond the gene matches.

This receptor chain uses TRBV7-9 and TRBJ1-1, with TRBD1 identical over 8 junction bases. The specimen was blood, either unsorted or a sorted T cell fraction (not recorded which). The sequence was obtained from a human donor who was either an allogeneic HSCT recipient or a stem cell or donor lymphocyte infusion donor (not recorded which). It is not recorded whose cells these are; they may come from a transplant donor. The CDR3 in this case is CASSPRTGRGTEAFF. Read as DNA, the sequence is TGTGCCAGCAGCCCAAGGACAGGGAGGGGCACTGAAGCTTTCTTT.